These 28 T cell receptor beta chains share one sample of origin, sequenced in a study of T cell responses to AZD1222 COVID-19 vaccine. Clones were read by immunoSEQ multiplex PCR, and TCRdb kept only the in-frame ones, dropping some. The data show fewer than 200,000 clones, with roughly 92% seen just once and 1.6% held by the top ten. Sequenced material: peripheral blood, taken on day 0 of AZD1222 vaccination. Every receptor here comes from an adult in good health.

The V and J genes are TRBV27 and TRBJ2-3; 10 bases fit TRBD1. The germline gives CDR1 MNHEY, CDR2 SMNVEV (reference sequence). J was trimmed by 1 base and V by 3 bases; bases with no gene match: 1. The CDR3 contains 15 residues. CDR3 in DNA: TGTGCCAGCAGTTTCGGGACAGGGGGCACAGATACGCAGTATTTT. Its translation is CASSFGTGGTDTQYF.

The gene calls are TRBV27 and TRBJ1-3; D perhaps matches TRBD1 (6 bases). CDR3 size: 16 residues. Looked up from germline, CDR1 is MNHEY and CDR2 is SMNVEV (reference sequence). Deletions cut 6 bases from V and 0 bases from J, with 15 bases between. CDR3 residues: CASSLTGPSSGNTIYF. In nucleotides, the CDR3 is TGTGCCAGCAGCCTCACAGGGCCTAGCTCTGGAAACACCATATATTTT.

The chain links TRBV7-2 to TRBJ1-1; TRBD1 is a possible D gene (6 bases). V gave up 6 bases and J gave up 8 bases, with 19 bases separating them. Germline V gives CDR1 SGHTA, CDR2 FQGNSA. This CDR3 contains 14 residues. The CDR3 region is CASSLGGTSGEAFF. In DNA, the CDR3 is TGTGCCAGCAGTCTAGGGGGTACCTCGGGGGAAGCTTTCTTT.

V usage is TRBV28 and J usage is TRBJ2-3; the match to TRBD2 covers 8 bases. This CDR3 region has 15 residues. Germline V gene lookup returns CDR1 MDHEN and CDR2 SYDVKM. With V trimmed by 6 bases and J by 7 bases, 12 bases remained unmatched. Here the CDR3 reads CASSKGLGVSNTQYF. In DNA, the CDR3 is TGTGCCAGCAGCAAGGGACTAGGAGTGTCAAATACGCAGTATTTT.

The rearrangement joins TRBV7-2 to TRBJ1-6, with no clear D. Looked up from germline, CDR1 is SGHTA and CDR2 is FQGNSA. CDR3 size: 15 residues. Trimming took 3 bases from V and 7 from J, leaving 13 bases between them. The CDR3 nucleotides are TGTGCCAGCAGCTTCCAACCAATCCCCAATTCACCCCTCCACTTT. It translates to CASSFQPIPNSPLHF.

The V gene is TRBV7-6, the J gene TRBJ1-1; tentatively, D is TRBD1 (5 bases). Germline lookup yields CDR1 SGHVS and CDR2 FNYEAQ. With 5 bases removed from V and 0 bases from J, the gap between germline ends came to 10 bases. This CDR3 has 14 amino acids. The CDR3 DNA is TGTGCCAGCAGCCCGACAGTCCTGAACACTGAAGCTTTCTTT. It yields the protein CASSPTVLNTEAFF.

This CDR3 is CASMRTSGMELNIQYF. The CDR3 nucleotides are TGCGCCAGCATGAGGACTAGCGGGATGGAGCTAAACATTCAGTACTTC. This chain links TRBV10-2 with TRBJ2-4, with 12 bases lining up with TRBD2. V lost 7 bases, J lost 6 bases, and 10 bases stayed unmatched. Germline V gene data show CDR1 as WSHSY and CDR2 as SAAADI. There are 16 residues in the CDR3.

The genes are TRBV27 and TRBJ1-5; D is unresolved. V lost 3 bases, J lost 9 bases, and 12 bases lay in between. The CDR3 runs to 13 residues. Germline CDR1 and CDR2: MNHEY and SMNVEV (reference sequence). The CDR3 region has the DNA TGTGCCAGCAGTTTTGGCCCGACCTCGCCCCAGCATTTT. It translates to CASSFGPTSPQHF.

In nucleotides, the CDR3 is TGTGCCAGCAGCCAGGCAGGGGGCAAGAACAATGAGCAGTTCTTC. Its translation: CASSQAGGKNNEQFF. The chain employs TRBV14 and TRBJ2-1; 8 positions agree with TRBD1. With V trimmed by 3 bases and J by 5 bases, 6 bases remained unmatched. The CDR3 loop spans 15 amino acids. The V gene's germline CDR1 is SGHDN and CDR2 FVKESK.

The chain employs TRBV2 and TRBJ1-5, with unresolved D. This CDR3 is built from 15 residues. Germline V CDR1 and CDR2: SNHLY, FYNNEI. Trimming cost V 3 bases and J 0 bases, with 9 bases left between them. The CDR3 coding sequence is TGTGCCAGCAGTGACGCCGGATTTAGCAATCAGCCCCAGCATTTT. It codes for CASSDAGFSNQPQHF.

In this sample, this clone turned up once. The rearrangement joins TRBV11-1 to TRBJ2-1; 8 bases match TRBD2. Germline V gene sequence: CDR1 SGHAT, CDR2 FQDESV (reference sequence). The V and J ends lost 4 bases and 7 bases, in that order; junction bases with no gene match: 12. CDR3 length: 16 residues. Written as DNA, the CDR3 is TGTGCCAGCAGCTCCCTTCTCCGGACTAGCTTGAATGAGCAGTTCTTC. It is translated as CASSSLLRTSLNEQFF.

The chain joins TRBV7-8 to TRBJ2-2, with 8 bases aligning to TRBD2. The V and J ends lost 6 bases and 6 bases, in that order; junction bases with no gene match: 12. Germline values: CDR1 SGHVS, CDR2 FQNEAQ. This CDR3 spans 16 amino acids. The CDR3 region is CASRRPGLGIPGELFF. DNA for the CDR3: TGTGCCAGCAGGAGGCCGGGACTAGGAATCCCCGGGGAGCTGTTTTTT.

This chain joins TRBV7-6 and TRBJ1-5, with D possibly TRBD1 on 6 matching bases. Germline V lookup: CDR1 SGHVS, CDR2 FNYEAQ. Between the trimmed V and J ends, which lost 3 bases and 5 bases, there was a span of 11 bases. CDR3 length: 14 residues. For the CDR3, the DNA is TGTGCCAGCAGCTTGGACAGTAGTTATCAGCCCCAGCATTTT. It is translated as CASSLDSSYQPQHF.

DNA of the CDR3: TGCGCCAGCAGCTGGGCCCGGACAGGGGGCGCATACGAGCAGTACTTC. It codes for CASSWARTGGAYEQYF. This sequence joins TRBV5-1 and TRBJ2-7, with 11 bases matching TRBD1. V was clipped by 3 bases and J by 4 bases; unmatched bases: 9. CDR1 is SGHRS, CDR2 YFSETQ, per germline. This CDR3 has 16 residues.

The rearrangement joins TRBV29-1 to TRBJ2-5; TRBD1 agrees at 9 bases. Unmatched junction bases numbered 10, after V lost 4 bases and J lost 4 bases. Germline lookup yields CDR1 SQVTM and CDR2 ANQGSEA. The length of the CDR3 is 15 residues. The CDR3, as DNA: TGCAGCGTTGGGACAGGGGCTACTGGTCGAGAGACCCAGTACTTC. Translating gives CSVGTGATGRETQYF.

J is TRBJ1-1 and V is TRBV16; no firm D call. CDR1 and CDR2 (germline): KGHSY, FQNENV. The CDR3 loop spans 13 amino acids. Trimming stripped 2 bases from V and 2 bases from J, with 6 bases between. The CDR3 DNA reads as TGTGCCAGCAGCCAAGGGGTCAACACTGAAGCTTTCTTT. Translated: CASSQGVNTEAFF. Using reference TRBV16 and TRBJ1-1 for the parts outside the CDR3, the full variable domain is GEEVAQTPKHLVRGEGQKAKLYCAPIKGHSYVFWYQQVLKNEFKFLISFQNENVFDETGMPKERFSAKCLPNSPCSLEIQATKLEDSAVYFCASSQGVNTEAFFGQGTRLTVV.

The genes are TRBV10-2 and TRBJ1-5; D unresolved. Trimming removed 2 bases from V and 2 bases from J, with 10 bases in between. CDR3 length: 15 amino acids. CDR1 and CDR2 (germline): WSHSY, SAAADI. The CDR3 bases are TGCGCCAGCAGTGAGGACGGCACGGGCAATCAGCCCCAGCATTTT. Protein sequence: CASSEDGTGNQPQHF.

This chain uses TRBV7-2 with TRBJ2-7; the D is unclear. V shed 1 base and J shed 4 bases, with 14 bases lying between them. From germline, CDR1 is SGHTA and CDR2 FQGNSA. The CDR3 runs 15 residues. CDR3 residues: CASSLGASRAYEQYF. CDR3 DNA sequence: TGTGCCAGCAGCTTAGGGGCCAGCCGGGCGTACGAGCAGTACTTC.

The chain employs TRBV11-3 and TRBJ1-2, with D possibly matching TRBD1 (5 bases). The CDR3 loop spans 13 amino acids. CDR1 and CDR2 (germline): SGHNT, YENEEA. V gave up 5 bases and J gave up 8 bases, with 15 bases separating them. The CDR3 reads CASSHRRGDGYTF. Here the CDR3 DNA reads TGTGCCAGCAGCCATAGGAGAGGGGACGGCTACACCTTC.

This clone was recorded once. The chain recombines TRBV19 with TRBJ2-7; D is uncertain. Looked up from germline, CDR1 is LNHDA and CDR2 is SQIVND (reference sequence). The V end was cut by 1 base, the J end by 6 bases, with 10 bases between. This CDR3 has 13 residues. The CDR3 loop reads CASSIGGSGEQYF. In nucleotides, the CDR3 is TGTGCCAGTAGTATAGGGGGTTCTGGCGAGCAGTACTTC.

The chain uses TRBV14 and TRBJ2-1; D possibly corresponds to TRBD1 (6 bases). CDR1 SGHDN and CDR2 FVKESK come from the germline V gene. The CDR3 runs to 12 residues. V shed 4 bases and J shed 9 bases, with 10 bases lying between them. Written as DNA, the CDR3 is TGTGCCAGCAGCCCACAGGGTCTTGAGCAGTTCTTC. Translation: CASSPQGLEQFF.

This clone was seen more than once but under ten times. The J gene is TRBJ1-1, the V gene TRBV7-9; possible D gene TRBD1, 5 bases. The length of the CDR3 is 13 residues. Germline CDR1 is SEHNR and CDR2 is FQNEAQ (reference sequence). V was shortened by 5 bases and J by 4 bases, with 11 bases between the two germline ends. The chain's CDR3 is CASSPKGPTEAFF. The CDR3 nucleotides are TGTGCCAGCAGCCCGAAGGGGCCCACTGAAGCTTTCTTT.

The chain combines TRBV4-1 with TRBJ1-1; D gene unclear. Germline V gives CDR1 MGHRA, CDR2 YSYEKL. V lost 1 base and J 11 bases, leaving 14 bases between the germline ends. The CDR3 totals 13 residues. In DNA, the CDR3 is TGCGCCAGCAGCCAAGTCTCGAGGTGGGAGGCTTTCTTT. Translating gives CASSQVSRWEAFF.

Concerning this clone: This sample also contains other DNA sequences that code for the same CDR3. This sequence joins TRBV20-1 and TRBJ1-1; D not certain. In germline, CDR1 is DFQATT, CDR2 SNEGSKA (reference sequence). There are 11 residues in the CDR3. V gave up 1 base and J gave up 4 bases, with 4 bases separating them. The CDR3 nucleotides are TGCAGTGCTAGAGGACCCACTGAAGCTTTCTTT. Its translation is CSARGPTEAFF.

The chain links TRBV3-1 (or the pseudogene TRBV3-2) to TRBJ1-5; D is unclear. V was clipped by 2 bases and J by 1 base, with 6 bases between them. The CDR3 is made up of 14 amino acids. Looked up from germline, CDR1 is LGHDT and CDR2 is YNNKEL (reference sequence). CDR3 in amino acids: CASSQSDSNQPQHF. The CDR3 DNA reads TGTGCCAGCAGCCAAAGTGACAGCAATCAGCCCCAGCATTTT.

The chain recombines TRBV27 with TRBJ1-1, with 11 bases identical to TRBD1. This CDR3 is built from 14 residues. The germline V gene encodes CDR1 MNHEY and CDR2 SMNVEV (reference sequence). The ends lost 7 bases at V and 4 bases at J; junction bases unmatched: 5. The CDR3 sequence is CASTSGQGVTEAFF. The CDR3 nucleotides are TGTGCCAGCACCTCGGGACAGGGGGTCACTGAAGCTTTCTTT.

The chain recombines TRBV4-3 with TRBJ2-5; possibly TRBD2 for D (6 bases). Germline V gene lookup returns CDR1 LGHNA and CDR2 YSLEER. The CDR3 runs to 16 residues. Between the trimmed V and J ends, which lost 0 bases and 4 bases, there was a span of 15 bases. The CDR3 is CASSQDISTAGETQYF. CDR3 nucleotides: TGCGCCAGCAGCCAAGATATTTCAACAGCGGGAGAGACCCAGTACTTC.

The chain carries TRBV6-1 and TRBJ1-5, with D perhaps matching TRBD1 (6 bases). Germline V gives CDR1 MNHNS, CDR2 SASEGT. V was shortened by 1 base and J by 2 bases, with 12 bases between the two germline ends. The CDR3 consists of 16 residues. The CDR3 DNA reads TGTGCCAGCAGTGAAGAAGAGAGGACAGGCAATCAGCCCCAGCATTTT. This codes for CASSEEERTGNQPQHF.